This T cell receptor beta chain was identified in a study of blood T cells in healthy people across ages. Total RNA extracted from each sample amounted to at least 6 micrograms. Next came a second PCR, run for roughly 7 to 12 cycles, which used a sample-barcoded 5' primer along with a J-beta primer mix. TCRdb reanalysed the 5' RACE reads using MiXCR and keeps one entry per CDR3 protein. The table records some 1.7 million distinct CDR3 sequences, 28% of them present only once. From germline, CDR1 is LGHDT and CDR2 YNNKEL (reference sequence). The CDR3 consists of 19 residues. The material sequenced was blood. The clonotype comes from a woman aged 25 to 39 in good health. The gene calls are TRBV3-1 and TRBJ2-5, with TRBD2 matching 9 bases. The DNA end favors TRBJ2-7, so the J call may be wrong. CDR3 in amino acids: CASSQDLVEEREVVREQYF. The DNA of the CDR3 is TGTGCCAGCAGCCAAGATCTTGTCGAAGAGCGGGAGGTGGTTCGCGAGCAGTACTTC.